These 18 T cell receptor beta chains originate from one sample sequenced in a study of molecular identifiers for immune sequencing clone quantification (dated by TCRdb to 2017 to 2018). The protocol used for the library was PCR. Instrument on record: NextSeq 500. The raw public reads went through TCRdb reprocessing: fastp at Q25, MiXCR clone calling, in-frame beta chains kept. When rows share a CDR3 protein, they turn into one entry using the most common DNA and genes. A total of approximately 550,000 distinct CDR3 sequences appear in this sample, 25% of them only once. In total, the top ten clones hold 0.7% to 0.9% of the sample. Sequencing was performed on naive CD8+ T cells from blood, with Jurkat cell RNA spiked in. The cell subset or site label corresponds to: FACS-sorted CD8+CD4-CCR7+CD45RA+ naive T cells. The receptor source for this set is a human donor in good health. Some libraries in this study had Jurkat cell RNA spiked in.

The chain couples TRBV6-2 or TRBV6-3 to TRBJ1-5, with a tentative D call TRBD1 (5 bases). Trimming pared 6 bases from V and 6 bases from J, leaving 9 bases between. The V gene's germline CDR1 is MNHEY and CDR2 SVGEGT. CDR3 length: 12 amino acids. Here the CDR3 DNA reads TGTGCCAGCAGAGAGGGGCTTCAGCCCCAGCATTTT. Translated, it gives CASREGLQPQHF.

This clonotype has ten or more counts. This chain links TRBV5-6 with TRBJ2-2; D tentatively reads TRBD1 or TRBD2 (5 bases each). Trimming took off 1 base at V and 0 bases at J, with 19 bases between the two ends. Per germline, CDR1 SGHDT and CDR2 YYEEEE. The length of the CDR3 is 19 residues. DNA of the CDR3: TGTGCCAGCAGCTTGTTCACCTCAGGGAGTCTTCCGAACACCGGGGAGCTGTTTTTT. Translation: CASSLFTSGSLPNTGELFF.

The chain combines TRBV7-9 with TRBJ1-3; D gene uncertain. CDR1 and CDR2 (germline): SEHNR, FQNEAQ (reference sequence). Trimming took 0 bases from V and 1 from J, leaving 10 bases between them. The CDR3 sequence is 16 residues long. The CDR3 DNA is TGTGCCAGCAGCTTAGCGCTTGGAGTATCTGGAAACACCATATATTTT. Protein product: CASSLALGVSGNTIYF.

Points on this clonotype: A much larger clonotype is one base distant, so this may be a read error. The rearrangement links TRBV6-5 to TRBJ2-3; D is perhaps TRBD2 (5 bases). The ends were cut back, 3 bases at V and 4 bases at J, with 14 bases in the middle. In germline, CDR1 is MNHEY, CDR2 SVGAGI. The CDR3 contains 15 residues. In DNA form, the CDR3 reads TGTGCCAGCAGTTATGTGTCGGGGAGCGCAGATACGCAGTATTTT. This encodes CASSYVSGSADTQYF.

A few counts support this clonotype. A read error may account for a junction end that differs from germline. The chain recombines TRBV6-6 with TRBJ1-6; D gene unclear. The CDR3 runs to 15 residues. Germline lookup yields CDR1 MNHNY and CDR2 SVGAGI (reference sequence). CDR3 coding DNA: TGTGCCAGCAGTTATAGTGGCGCCTATACTTCACCCCTCCACTTT. It translates to CASSYSGAYTSPLHF.

For this clonotype: The conserved closing phenylalanine or tryptophan is absent in this CDR3, likely reflecting a read error. V and J are TRBV11-2 and TRBJ2-3, with 7 bases lining up with TRBD2. Germline assignment: CDR1 SGHAT and CDR2 FQNNGV. The V and J ends lost 1 base and 5 bases, in that order; junction bases with no gene match: 3. CDR3 size: 14 residues. CDR3 residues: CASSLVAGVDTQYV. CDR3 nucleotide sequence: TGTGCCAGCAGCTTAGTTGCGGGAGTAGATACGCAGTATGTT.

Comments on this clonotype: A much bigger clone sits one base away, suggesting this may be a read error. The chain is built from TRBV7-6 and TRBJ2-1; 9 bases map to TRBD2. The CDR3 runs 17 residues. The germline V gene has CDR1 SGHVS and CDR2 FNYEAQ. CDR3 in DNA: TGTGCCAGCTGCTTATTTGCGGGGGGGCCGGGGGTGAATGAGCAGTTCTTC. Translated, it gives CASCLFAGGPGVNEQFF. Supplemented by reference TRBV7-6 and TRBJ2-1, the full variable domain reads GAGVSQSPRYKVTKRGQDVALRCDPISGHVSLYWYRQALGQGPEFLTYFNYEAQQDKSGLPNDRFSAERPEGSISTLTIQRTEQRDSAMYRCASCLFAGGPGVNEQFFGPGTRLTVL.

Concerning this clonotype itself: One junction end does not reproduce the germline sequence, and a read error may be involved. This sequence joins TRBV27 and TRBJ1-5; unclear D gene. This CDR3 contains 14 residues. Germline V gene lookup returns CDR1 MNHEY and CDR2 SMNVEV (reference sequence). The CDR3 region is CASSVRGPNQHQHF. The CDR3 nucleotides read TGTGCCAGCAGTGTCAGAGGGCCCAATCAGCACCAGCATTTT.

A note on this clonotype: With a much larger clone just one base away, this may be a read error. Because it lacks the conserved phenylalanine or tryptophan at the end, this CDR3 is likely a read error. The chain carries TRBV7-8 and TRBJ2-3; 13 nucleotides match TRBD2. The V gene's germline CDR1 is SGHVS and CDR2 FQNEAQ. The CDR3 sequence is 18 residues long. V was pared by 0 bases and J by 4 bases, with 7 bases of the junction left unmatched. The CDR3, as DNA: TGTGCCAGCAGCTTAGCGGTGCGGACTAGCGGGGGTGCAGATACGCAGTATCTT. Residues: CASSLAVRTSGGADTQYL.

To note about this clonotype: This could be a read error, since a much larger clone is one nucleotide away. The chain recombines TRBV6-1 with TRBJ2-7; D possibly matches TRBD1 or TRBD2 (5 bases each). Germline CDR1 is MNHNS and CDR2 is SASEGT. CDR3 length: 15 residues. Here the CDR3 reads CASNEAGTITYEQYF. The DNA for the CDR3 is TGTGCCAGCAATGAAGCCGGGACGATTACCTACGAGCAGTACTTC.

This clonotype was found many times. This chain uses TRBV27 with TRBJ2-6; D is undetermined. There are 17 residues in the CDR3. Trimming removed 1 base at V and 1 base at J, with 11 bases between. Germline CDR1 is MNHEY and CDR2 is SMNVEV (reference sequence). CDR3 amino acids: CASSLFWIGSGANVLTF. In nucleotides, the CDR3 is TGTGCCAGCAGTTTATTCTGGATCGGGTCTGGGGCCAACGTCCTGACTTTC.

This chain connects TRBV7-6 to TRBJ2-3, with 10 bases matching TRBD1. The CDR3 totals 15 residues. CDR1 and CDR2 from the germline V gene are SGHVS and FNYEAQ. The V and J ends lost 5 bases and 4 bases, in that order; junction bases with no gene match: 6. CDR3: CASSRRQGASDTQYF. As DNA, the CDR3 is TGTGCCAGCAGCAGAAGACAGGGGGCCTCAGATACGCAGTATTTT.

This clonotype was detected many times. The chain carries TRBV6-5 and TRBJ2-3, with 7 positions matching TRBD1. The trim removed 2 bases at V and 3 bases at J, leaving 5 bases unmatched. The V gene's germline CDR1 is MNHEY and CDR2 SVGAGI. The CDR3 contains 15 residues. The CDR3 sequence is CASSYLSGGTDTQYF. CDR3 DNA: TGTGCCAGCAGTTACCTGTCAGGGGGAACAGATACGCAGTATTTT.

As for this clonotype: The missing conserved phenylalanine or tryptophan at the end of this CDR3 makes a read error likely. V and J are TRBV29-1 and TRBJ2-5; 13 bases align to TRBD2. Germline V CDR1 and CDR2: SQVTM, ANQGSEA. The CDR3 is 17 amino acids. Trimming removed 6 bases from V and 4 bases from J; junction bases left unmatched: 14. The CDR3 nucleotides are TGCAGCGTGGAGGTGGGGGGACTAGCGGGATATTCAGAGACCCAGTACCTC. Protein: CSVEVGGLAGYSETQYL.

This clonotype has a handful of counts. The chain couples TRBV7-9 to TRBJ2-1; possible D gene TRBD1, 5 bases. CDR1 SEHNR and CDR2 FQNEAQ come from the germline V gene (reference sequence). The CDR3 extends over 13 amino acids. Deletions cut 5 bases from V and 8 bases from J, with 13 bases between. CDR3 region: CASSQASRDEQFF. CDR3 nucleotides: TGTGCCAGCAGCCAAGCGTCCAGGGATGAGCAGTTCTTC. Looking up the rest from reference TRBV7-9 and TRBJ2-1 gives the full variable domain: DTGVSQNPRHKITKRGQNVTFRCDPISEHNRLYWYRQTLGQGPEFLTYFQNEAQLEKSRLLSDRFSAERPKGSFSTLEIQRTEQGDSAMYLCASSQASRDEQFFGPGTRLTVL.

This clonotype was counted only a few times. CDR3 in amino acids: CASSPTRGTKSSYEQYF. The CDR3, as DNA: TGTGCCAGCAGCCCGACCAGAGGAACAAAGAGCTCCTACGAGCAGTACTTC. V gene TRBV7-9 combines with J gene TRBJ2-7, with D hard to call. Germline CDR1 SEHNR, CDR2 FQNEAQ (reference sequence). V dropped 5 bases and J dropped 0 bases, with 20 bases sitting between them. The CDR3 covers 17 residues.

This clonotype has ten or more counts. The chain combines TRBV21-1 with TRBJ2-7; no DNA check was done on the table's D call, TRBD1. TRBV21-1 is given as a pseudogene. This CDR3 comprises 18 residues. The CDR3 nucleotides are TGTGCCAGCAGCAAAGAACAGCGCGACGGGGACAGGGGGTACGAGCAGTACTTC. As protein: CASSKEQRDGDRGYEQYF.

Turning to this clonotype: A read error may explain this, as a much larger clone is one base away. The gene calls are TRBV4-3 and TRBJ1-2, with no clear D. V lost 4 bases and J 4 bases, leaving 13 bases between the germline ends. CDR3 length: 14 amino acids. In germline, CDR1 is LGHNA, CDR2 YSLEER. Written as DNA, the CDR3 is TGCGCCAGCAGCCTAGAAATAGAAACCTATGGCTACACCTTC. This sequence encodes CASSLEIETYGYTF.